Shown below are 30 T cell receptor beta chains from a single sample sequenced in a study of T cell clonality in common variable immunodeficiency. Libraries were prepared by immunoSEQ multiplex PCR; TCRdb keeps only in-frame clonotypes and omits some of them. This sample carries 60,000 to 75,000 clones, none of them present only once. The sample was peripheral blood mononuclear cells. These TCRs come from a person aged 18 to 70 in good health.

This clone was seen ten or more times. Read coverage stops 3 residues before the CDR3 terminus; the germline J gene supplies the remainder. The V gene is TRBV19, the J gene TRBJ2-2, with a possible D match to TRBD1 (5 bases). This CDR3 has 13 amino acids. CDR1 is LNHDA, CDR2 SQIVND, per germline (reference sequence). V lost 7 bases and J 4 bases, leaving 10 bases between the germline ends. CDR3 bases read: TGTGCCAGTAAGCAGGGCGGCACCGGGGAG. Encoded protein: CASKQGGTGE. Given in full, the CDR3 is CASKQGGTGELFF.

This clone was detected ten times or more. Sequencing ends 3 residues short of the CDR3 end; the germline J gene provides the rest. The chain employs TRBV5-4 and TRBJ1-2, with D possibly TRBD1 on 6 matching bases. The CDR3 is made up of 15 amino acids. The germline V gene encodes CDR1 SGHNT and CDR2 YYREEE (reference sequence). The CDR3 is CASSLQGSAAGGYTF. CDR3 bases read: TGTGCCAGCAGCCTACAGGGTTCGGCGGCGGGAGGC. Full variable domain (remainder filled in from reference TRBV5-4 and TRBJ1-2): ETGVTQSPTHLIKTRGQQVTLRCSSQSGHNTVSWYQQALGQGPQFIFQYYREEENGRGNFPPRFSGLQFPNYSSELNVNALELDDSALYLCASSLQGSAAGGYTFGSGTRLTVV.

This clone was picked up many times. The read is 3 residues too short to cover the CDR3 end, so that end is filled in from the germline J gene. This chain connects TRBV6-2 or TRBV6-3 to TRBJ2-7; 8 bases are shared with TRBD2. J gave up 1 base and V 5 bases, and 7 bases lay outside the gene matches. This CDR3 spans 15 amino acids. Germline V lookup: CDR1 MNHEY, CDR2 SVGEGT. CDR3 sequence reads: CASSGRLARSYEQYF. The CDR3 DNA, read in part, is TGTGCCAGCAGTGGCCGACTAGCGAGGTCCTACGAG.

This clone was counted ten times or more. The CDR3 extends 3 residues past the end of the read, so its final part is completed from the germline J gene. The J gene is TRBJ1-1, the V gene TRBV19, with a possible D match to TRBD1 (6 bases). This CDR3 has 15 residues. Germline CDR1 LNHDA, CDR2 SQIVND (reference sequence). The V and J ends lost 6 bases and 1 base respectively, with 15 bases between them. The part of the CDR3 DNA that was read is TGTGCCAGTAGGGAAAGACGAGGGGGGAACACTGAA. Residues: CASRERRGGNTE. The whole CDR3 sequence is CASRERRGGNTEAFF.

This clone was counted ten times or more. Read sequence stops 3 residues before the CDR3 end, and the germline J gene provides the missing end. The chain couples TRBV9 to TRBJ2-3; TRBD2 matches 9 bases. Germline V gene lookup returns CDR1 SGDLS and CDR2 YYNGEE. The CDR3 is 16 residues long. Germline trimming cut 4 bases from V and 5 bases from J; bases unmatched to any gene: 11. CDR3 sequence: CASSLGQAGGVDTQYF. The CDR3 DNA, read in part, is TGTGCCAGCAGCCTTGGGCAAGCGGGAGGAGTAGATACG.

This clone was found a few times. The read ends 3 residues early relative to the CDR3; the germline J gene fills the gap. The chain joins TRBV7-2 to TRBJ2-5; 8 bases are a match to TRBD1. Trimming at V came to 0 bases and at J to 5 bases, leaving 5 bases not matched to a gene. The CDR3 is 15 residues long. Germline loops: CDR1 SGHTA, CDR2 FQGNSA. CDR3 amino acids: CASSLATGVRETQYF. CDR3 DNA, as far as it was read: TGTGCCAGCAGCTTAGCGACAGGGGTTCGGGAGACC.

Ten or more counts support this clone. The CDR3 goes on 3 residues after the read ends, and that part is filled in from the germline J gene. The chain carries TRBV7-2 and TRBJ2-7; 10 positions agree with TRBD2. The CDR3 covers 15 residues. The germline CDR1 and CDR2 sequences are SGHTA and FQGNSA. Trimming took 0 bases from V and 6 from J; bases not matched to a gene: 5. CDR3 amino acids: CASSLALAGVAEQYF. The CDR3 bases that were read are TGTGCCAGCAGCTTAGCGCTAGCGGGAGTGGCCGAG.

The sample holds many counts of this clone. The CDR3 extends 3 residues past the end of the read, so its final part is completed from the germline J gene. The chain is built from TRBV7-2 and TRBJ2-5, with 11 bases matching TRBD2. CDR3 length equals 15 residues. With 0 bases clipped from V and 5 bases from J, the junction kept 2 bases outside the gene matches. Germline V CDR1 and CDR2: SGHTA, FQGNSA. The CDR3 DNA, read in part, is TGTGCCAGCAGCTTAGCACTAGCGGGAGTGGAGACC. It codes for CASSLALAGVET. The entire CDR3 protein is CASSLALAGVETQYF.

This clone came up many times. CDR3: CASRGGTATNEKLFF. CDR3 bases read: TGCGCCAGCAGAGGAGGGACAGCAACTAATGAAAAA. This chain links TRBV5-1 with TRBJ1-4; 7 nucleotides match TRBD1. The observed sequence ends 3 residues before the CDR3 terminus, with the missing tail filled in from the germline J gene. The V segment lost 5 bases and the J segment 0 bases; nucleotides outside the gene matches: 4. There are 15 residues in the CDR3. The germline V gene has CDR1 SGHRS and CDR2 YFSETQ.

This clone was seen at least ten times. CDR3 in amino acids: CASSPGRGYNEQFF. CDR3 DNA (partial): TGTGCCAGCTCCCCTGGGCGGGGGTACAATGAG. V is TRBV18 and J is TRBJ2-1; TRBD2 matches at 7 bases. The DNA ends 3 residues before the CDR3 does, and the rest of the CDR3 is filled in from the germline J gene. The CDR3 is made up of 14 amino acids. V shed 6 bases, J shed 4 bases, and the junction held 6 bases outside the gene matches. CDR1 and CDR2 from the germline V gene are KGHSH and LQKENI.

Ten or more counts support this clone. The read ends 3 residues shy of where the CDR3 ends; the end is completed using the germline J gene. The J gene is TRBJ2-3, the V gene TRBV7-8; 10 bases agree with TRBD2. Germline loops: CDR1 SGHVS, CDR2 FQNEAQ. The CDR3 is made up of 15 amino acids. The V and J ends lost 5 bases and 8 bases, in that order; junction bases with no gene match: 10. The sequenced part of the CDR3 DNA is TGTGCCAGCAGCCCGAACCCACTAGCGGGATCTACG. Amino acids: CASSPNPLAGST. The full CDR3 protein is CASSPNPLAGSTQYF.

At least ten counts were recorded for this clone. The CDR3 end is not reached by the read, which stops 3 residues before it; the germline J gene fills it in. The chain combines TRBV28 with TRBJ1-5, with D unclear. CDR1 and CDR2 from the germline V gene are MDHEN and SYDVKM. Trimming took 5 bases from V and 1 from J, leaving 3 bases between them. There are 12 residues in the CDR3. CDR3 sequence: CASSVSNQPQHF. CDR3 DNA, as far as it was read: TGTGCCAGCAGTGTAAGCAATCAGCCC.

This clone occurred many times. From the germline J gene comes the end of the CDR3, since the read stops 3 residues before it. The V and J genes are TRBV28 and TRBJ2-5; D perhaps matches TRBD1 (5 bases). Germline CDR1 is MDHEN and CDR2 is SYDVKM. With 4 bases removed from V and 3 bases from J, the gap between germline ends came to 9 bases. The CDR3 sequence is 13 residues long. CDR3 in amino acids: CASSSDSEETQYF. CDR3 DNA, as far as it was read: TGTGCCAGCAGTTCTGACAGTGAAGAGACC.

This clone was recorded at least ten times. From the germline J gene comes the end of the CDR3, since the read stops 3 residues before it. V is TRBV19 and J is TRBJ1-5, with 10 positions matching TRBD1. Trimming cost V 5 bases and J 6 bases; bases outside gene matches: 1. The germline gives CDR1 LNHDA, CDR2 SQIVND (reference sequence). The CDR3 loop spans 13 amino acids. The chain's CDR3 is CASSGTGAQPQHF. Incomplete CDR3 DNA: TGTGCCAGTAGTGGGACAGGGGCTCAGCCC.

This clone was recorded at least ten times. The sequenced fragment ends 3 residues before the CDR3 boundary, so the rest is inferred from the germline J gene. The chain uses TRBV5-1 and TRBJ1-1; no reliable D call. Trimming took 4 bases from V and 4 from J, leaving 14 bases between them. The CDR3 extends over 14 amino acids. Germline lookup yields CDR1 SGHRS and CDR2 YFSETQ. Partial CDR3 DNA: TGCGCCAGCAGCATGGGATCGAGGGCCACTGAA. It translates to CASSMGSRATE. The whole CDR3 protein is CASSMGSRATEAFF.

This clone appeared many times. The CDR3 loop is CASSFLGQGTDTQYF. Partial CDR3 DNA: TGTGCCAGTAGTTTTCTTGGACAGGGCACAGATACG. This chain links TRBV19 with TRBJ2-3; the match to TRBD1 covers 7 bases. Sequencing ends 3 residues short of the CDR3 end; the germline J gene provides the rest. The CDR3 covers 15 residues. Germline V gene lookup returns CDR1 LNHDA and CDR2 SQIVND (reference sequence). V shed 5 bases, J shed 1 base, and the junction held 6 bases outside the gene matches. The whole variable domain, filled in from reference TRBV19 and TRBJ2-3, reads DGGITQSPKYLFRKEGQNVTLSCEQNLNHDAMYWYRQDPGQGLRLIYYSQIVNDFQKGDIAEGYSVSREKKESFPLTVTSAQKNPTAFYLCASSFLGQGTDTQYFGPGTRLTVL.

This clone has a count of ten or more. The read ends 3 residues early relative to the CDR3; the germline J gene fills the gap. The chain uses TRBV7-9 and TRBJ2-7; D unresolved. Germline CDR1 reads SEHNR; CDR2 reads FQNEAQ (reference sequence). This CDR3 is 13 amino acids long. V was cut by 1 base and J by 3 bases, with 7 bases left in between. CDR3 DNA (partial): TGTGCCAGCAGCTTAGGTCAGAACTACGAG. Protein: CASSLGQNYE. The complete CDR3 protein is CASSLGQNYEQYF.

The sample holds many counts of this clone. The CDR3 end lies 3 residues beyond the end of the read and is filled in from the germline J gene. The V call is TRBV23-1, the J call TRBJ2-2, with 9 bases identical to TRBD2. TRBV23-1 is noted as an ORF with a role that remains uncertain. This CDR3 has 17 residues. The junction had 7 bases not matched to a gene; V was cut back by 4 bases and J by 1 base. CDR3: CASSPRVAGENTGELFF. The CDR3 DNA, read in part, is TGCGCCAGCAGTCCGAGGGTAGCGGGAGAGAACACCGGGGAG.

This clone appeared many times. The read stops 3 residues short of the end of the CDR3; the missing end is completed from the germline J gene. This chain uses TRBV2 with TRBJ2-7; possible D gene TRBD2, 7 bases. Germline V lookup: CDR1 SNHLY, CDR2 FYNNEI. Trimming took off 6 bases at V and 2 bases at J, with 17 bases between the two ends. There are 15 residues in the CDR3. Here the CDR3 reads CASRAGTTGPYEQYF. The CDR3 DNA, read in part, is TGTGCCAGCAGAGCGGGGACAACGGGCCCCTACGAG.

This clone was counted ten times or more. The CDR3 end lies 3 residues beyond the end of the read and is filled in from the germline J gene. This chain joins TRBV12-3 or TRBV12-4 and TRBJ2-5; 12 bases line up with TRBD2. After removal of 5 bases from V and 7 bases from J, the junction contained 11 bases not matched to a gene. The CDR3 runs 16 residues. CDR3 sequence: CASSGLLAGGLGTQYF. The CDR3 DNA, read in part, is TGTGCCAGCAGTGGCCTACTAGCGGGAGGTTTGGGGACC.

This clone was picked up a small number of times. Read data end 3 residues before the CDR3 end; the end is taken from the germline J gene. The genes are TRBV29-1 and TRBJ2-3; D not certain. The germline V gene encodes CDR1 SQVTM and CDR2 ANQGSEA. Trimming took 3 bases from V and 1 from J, leaving 8 bases between them. The CDR3 sequence is 13 residues long. The CDR3 bases that were read are TGCAGCGTTGACTCCCCGGGCACAGATACG. Translated: CSVDSPGTDT. The full-length CDR3 reads as CSVDSPGTDTQYF.

This clone was seen at least ten times. The CDR3 end falls 3 residues outside the read, so it is completed with the germline J gene. The V and J genes are TRBV5-4 and TRBJ2-1; 8 bases line up with TRBD1. Trimming took 2 bases from V and 7 from J; bases not matched to a gene: 5. CDR1 SGHNT and CDR2 YYREEE come from the germline V gene (reference sequence). CDR3 length: 14 residues. The CDR3 bases that were read are TGTGCCAGCAGCTTAGGACAGGGTTGGAATGAG. It encodes CASSLGQGWNE. The entire CDR3 protein is CASSLGQGWNEQFF.

This clone showed up many times. Read sequence stops 3 residues before the CDR3 end, and the germline J gene provides the missing end. The chain joins TRBV19 to TRBJ2-7, with D possibly matching TRBD1 (5 bases). Looked up from germline, CDR1 is LNHDA and CDR2 is SQIVND (reference sequence). The CDR3 is 13 amino acids. The V gene lost 8 bases and the J gene lost 2 bases, with 13 bases spanning the gap. The CDR3 reads CASGAGNPYEQYF. The CDR3 DNA, read in part, is TGTGCCAGTGGGGCAGGGAACCCCTACGAG.

This clone has only a few counts. Read sequence stops 3 residues before the CDR3 end, and the germline J gene provides the missing end. The chain has TRBV4-2 and TRBJ2-7, with a weak D call TRBD2 (5 bases). The V gene lost 3 bases and the J gene lost 2 bases, with 20 bases spanning the gap. From germline, CDR1 is LGHNA and CDR2 YNFKEQ. The CDR3 extends over 17 amino acids. Here the CDR3 reads CASSHGPGQAAPYEQYF. The CDR3 DNA, read in part, is TGTGCCAGCAGCCACGGCCCCGGGCAAGCGGCCCCCTACGAG.

This clone has a count of ten or more. The CDR3 is cut off 3 residues early in the read; its end comes from the germline J gene. The genes are TRBV7-2 and TRBJ2-1, with D hard to call. This CDR3 contains 14 residues. CDR1 and CDR2 (germline): SGHTA, FQGNSA. Trimming removed 2 bases from V and 6 bases from J, with 11 bases in between. The CDR3 bases that were read are TGTGCCAGCAGCTTAAGAAGCGTGGGCAATGAG. Translated: CASSLRSVGNE. The complete CDR3 reads CASSLRSVGNEQFF. The full variable domain, its missing parts supplied by reference TRBV7-2 and TRBJ2-1, is GAGVSQSPSNKVTEKGKDVELRCDPISGHTALYWYRQSLGQGLEFLIYFQGNSAPDKSGLPSDRFSAERTGGSVSTLTIQRTQQEDSAVYLCASSLRSVGNEQFFGPGTRLTVL.

This clone was seen repeatedly, ten times or more. Read data end 3 residues before the CDR3 end; the end is taken from the germline J gene. The chain carries TRBV5-4 and TRBJ1-2; D is unclear. Germline V lookup: CDR1 SGHNT, CDR2 YYREEE (reference sequence). CDR3 length: 13 residues. V was trimmed by 2 bases and J by 1 base, leaving 6 bases between them. The CDR3 spells CASSFNGNYGYTF. The DNA read from the CDR3 is TGTGCCAGCAGCTTTAACGGTAACTATGGC. The full variable domain, completed using reference TRBV5-4 and TRBJ1-2, is ETGVTQSPTHLIKTRGQQVTLRCSSQSGHNTVSWYQQALGQGPQFIFQYYREEENGRGNFPPRFSGLQFPNYSSELNVNALELDDSALYLCASSFNGNYGYTFGSGTRLTVV.

In this sample, this clone turned up a few times. Read sequence stops 3 residues before the CDR3 end, and the germline J gene provides the missing end. This sequence joins TRBV11-3 and TRBJ1-1; no definite D call. This CDR3 is built from 13 residues. Germline CDR1 reads SGHNT; CDR2 reads YENEEA. V dropped 6 bases and J dropped 1 base, with 9 bases sitting between them. The CDR3 bases that were read are TGTGCCAGCAGGTTGGGCAGGAACACTGAA. Amino acids: CASRLGRNTE. The entire CDR3 protein reads CASRLGRNTEAFF.

The table lists this clone with many counts. The missing CDR3 end, 3 residues past where the read stops, is filled in from the germline J gene. V gene TRBV20-1 combines with J gene TRBJ2-1; 10 bases match TRBD2. The CDR3 spans 14 residues. The trim removed 6 bases at V and 5 bases at J, leaving 7 bases unmatched. In germline, CDR1 is DFQATT, CDR2 SNEGSKA (reference sequence). The sequenced part of the CDR3 DNA is TGCAGTGCGAGGAGCGGGAGGGCCAACAATGAG. Amino acids: CSARSGRANNE. The CDR3 in full is CSARSGRANNEQFF.

This clone was counted many times. The read falls 3 residues short of the CDR3 end, and the missing part is taken from the germline J gene. J is TRBJ2-3 and V is TRBV2, with 10 positions matching TRBD2. The germline CDR1 and CDR2 sequences are SNHLY and FYNNEI. J gave up 4 bases and V 4 bases, and 8 bases lay outside the gene matches. The CDR3 totals 16 residues. The CDR3 bases that were read are TGTGCCAGCAGTGTTAGGCCTAGCGGGAGAGCAGATACG. It encodes CASSVRPSGRADT. The whole CDR3 protein reads CASSVRPSGRADTQYF.

Concerning this clone: Read coverage stops 3 residues before the CDR3 terminus; the germline J gene supplies the remainder. The chain carries TRBV7-9 and TRBJ2-2, with a tentative D call TRBD1 (5 bases). Germline CDR1 and CDR2: SEHNR and FQNEAQ (reference sequence). V was shortened by 8 bases and J by 1 base, with 8 bases between the two germline ends. The CDR3 covers 13 residues. The part of the CDR3 DNA that was read is TGTGCCAGCGGGGCGTTGAACACCGGGGAG. Translation gives CASGALNTGE. The CDR3 in its entirety is CASGALNTGELFF.